Reported below is one T cell receptor (beta chain). The data originate from a study of cytomegalovirus exposure and HLA in healthy donors. Both 60 Vbeta primers and 13 Jbeta primers went into the PCR. Here immunoSEQ multiplex PCR was the method, and the copy in TCRdb shows in-frame clones only, minus some. Of 130,000 to 150,000 clones listed, around 80% are singletons. Germline values: CDR1 SGHRS, CDR2 YFSETQ. CDR3 size: 15 residues. V was clipped by 5 bases and J by 4 bases; unmatched bases: 8. Source material: PBMCs. This chain joins TRBV5-1 and TRBJ1-1, with 10 bases aligning to TRBD1. This TCR came from a male donor in good health and CMV-seronegative. Written as DNA, the CDR3 is TGCGCCAGCAGGAACCGACAGGGGGCCGGCACTGAAGCTTTCTTT. This codes for CASRNRQGAGTEAFF.